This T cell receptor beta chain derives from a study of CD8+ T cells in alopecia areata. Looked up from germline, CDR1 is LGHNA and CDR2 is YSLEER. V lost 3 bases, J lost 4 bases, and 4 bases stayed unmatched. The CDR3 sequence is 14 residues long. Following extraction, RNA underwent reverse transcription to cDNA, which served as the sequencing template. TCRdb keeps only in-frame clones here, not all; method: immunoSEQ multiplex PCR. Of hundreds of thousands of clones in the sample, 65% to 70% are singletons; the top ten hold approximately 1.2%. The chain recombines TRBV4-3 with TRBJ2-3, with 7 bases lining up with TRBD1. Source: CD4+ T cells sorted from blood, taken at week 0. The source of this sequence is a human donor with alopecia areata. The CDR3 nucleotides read TGCGCCAGCAGCCACCCGGGACAGCCAGATACGCAGTATTTT. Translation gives CASSHPGQPDTQYF.